The table lists the clone carrying this T cell receptor (beta chain) with many counts. Its matching antigen is unknown. This sample's time point: persistent/refractory GD, antithyroid drugs over 5 years with positive TRAb. From PBMCs, RNA was extracted and then used to make the TCR library. The sample belongs to a study of regulatory T cells in long-lasting Graves disease. Study-wide results and limits: Persistent disease favored TRBV28, TRBJ1-2 and TRBJ2-5. New patients shared fewer public clonotypes (over 900) than persistent patients did (more than 2,500).

V lost 6 bases, J lost 0 bases, and 10 bases stayed unmatched. Germline loops: CDR1 LNHDA, CDR2 SQIVND (reference sequence). CDR3 length equals 16 residues. Building of the TCR beta libraries involved iRepertoire HTBI primers and Arm-PCR of CDR3 regions. From the multiplex PCR reads, TCRdb called clonotypes with MiXCR, one entry per CDR3 protein. The sample comprises about 470,000 distinct CDR3 sequences, about a fifth of which are singletons, and 7% to 10% rests with the top ten. The specimen comprised peripheral blood mononuclear cells (PBMCs), sampled when the disease was refractory, from a patient treated with antithyroid drugs. The genes are TRBV19 and TRBJ2-5, with TRBD1 matching 7 bases. The clonotype comes from a female donor with Graves disease. CDR3 bases: TGTGCCAGTAGGTTAACGGGACAGACAAACCAAGAGACCCAGTACTTC. Protein: CASRLTGQTNQETQYF.